Below, 3 T cell receptor beta chains from the same sample are listed, as sequenced in a study of cytomegalovirus exposure and HLA in healthy donors (dated by TCRdb to between 2016 and 2019). The library was made by the immunoSEQ multiplex PCR assay. The table comes from immuneACCESS by way of TCRdb, which keeps in-frame sequences with V and J called. Part of the clones is missing from these tables; in studies checked, under half for an unresolved V gene and the rest for unknown reasons. Counted in this sample were fewer than 250,000 clones; 87% of them appeared once. The top ten clonotypes cover roughly 2.5% of the sample. Sequenced sample: PBMCs. These receptors came from a man aged 18 to 30 in good health and CMV-seronegative.

The chain's CDR3 is CASSLLAGGWEQFF. CDR3 nucleotides: TGTGCCAGCAGCTTACTAGCGGGAGGGTGGGAGCAGTTCTTC. The rearrangement uses TRBV7-8 and TRBJ2-1; 12 nucleotides align to TRBD2. J gave up 10 bases and V 2 bases, and 3 bases lay outside the gene matches. CDR3 length equals 14 residues. CDR1 is SGHVS and CDR2 is FQNEAQ in the germline V gene.

The chain recombines TRBV4-3 with TRBJ2-7; 7 nucleotides line up with TRBD1. The CDR3 runs to 15 residues. Germline trimming cut 1 base from V and 0 bases from J; bases unmatched to any gene: 3. Germline V lookup: CDR1 LGHNA, CDR2 YSLEER. For the CDR3, the DNA is TGCGCCAGCAGCCAAGGCAGGGGGTCCTCCTACGAGCAGTACTTC. Protein sequence: CASSQGRGSSYEQYF.

In nucleotides, the CDR3 is TGTGCCACCAGCAGATCGTTCAGGGACTCCTATGGCTACACCTTC. It codes for CATSRSFRDSYGYTF. The V call is TRBV15, the J call TRBJ1-2; maybe TRBD1 (5 bases). V was cut by 2 bases and J by 4 bases, with 14 bases left in between. The CDR3 length is 15 residues. Per the germline V gene, CDR1 is LNHNV and CDR2 is YYDKDF (reference sequence).